The source of this T cell receptor (beta chain) is a study of blood T cell repertoires in COVID-19. About the study: Specimens from acute and convalescent COVID-19 originated in the United States, Italy and Spain. PBMCs, B-cell-depleted T cells, or T cells provided the cDNA or gDNA that made up the material.

Cohort placement rested on clinical history that participants reported themselves. Data came from immunoSEQ multiplex PCR; TCRdb stores just in-frame clones and leaves some out. The sample holds 150,000 to 200,000 clones, approximately 88% seen once. This receptor was taken from a woman between 55 and 75 years old who had recovered from COVID-19. The sequencing input was PBMCs or T cells enriched from blood (not recorded which).

The chain's CDR3 is CASSFRGGEETQYF. The CDR3, as DNA: TGTGCCAGCAGCTTTAGAGGGGGTGAGGAGACCCAGTACTTC. V usage is TRBV5-6 and J usage is TRBJ2-5; possible D gene TRBD1, 6 bases. The CDR3 covers 14 residues. CDR1 SGHDT and CDR2 YYEEEE come from the germline V gene. V was cut by 2 bases and J by 5 bases, with 13 bases left in between.